This TCR beta chain originates from a study of blood T cell repertoires in COVID-19. Germline lookup yields CDR1 SQVTM and CDR2 ANQGSEA. The CDR3 extends over 16 amino acids. The V and J ends lost 0 bases and 2 bases, in that order; junction bases with no gene match: 9. In the original processing: Counts of nucleated cells, estimated from reference gene primer amplification, were obtained. Produced via immunoSEQ multiplex PCR; TCRdb's table is partial and in-frame only. The V and J calls and clone size come from that table; D and trimming were worked out from the DNA. The sample has under 150,000 clones; about 91% are singletons.

Input material: peripheral blood. The V call is TRBV29-1, the J call TRBJ2-5, with 7 bases aligning to TRBD1. This clonotype originated in a human donor in a cohort sampled during active COVID-19. CDR3 nucleotide sequence: TGCAGCGTTGAAGATGGGGGACAGTGGGCGCAAGAGACCCAGTACTTC. Translated: CSVEDGGQWAQETQYF. Full variable domain (missing parts from reference TRBV29-1 and TRBJ2-5): SAVISQKPSRDICQRGTSLTIQCQVDSQVTMMFWYRQQPGQSLTLIATANQGSEATYESGFVIDKFPISRPNLTFSTLTVSNMSPEDSSIYLCSVEDGGQWAQETQYFGPGTRLLVL.